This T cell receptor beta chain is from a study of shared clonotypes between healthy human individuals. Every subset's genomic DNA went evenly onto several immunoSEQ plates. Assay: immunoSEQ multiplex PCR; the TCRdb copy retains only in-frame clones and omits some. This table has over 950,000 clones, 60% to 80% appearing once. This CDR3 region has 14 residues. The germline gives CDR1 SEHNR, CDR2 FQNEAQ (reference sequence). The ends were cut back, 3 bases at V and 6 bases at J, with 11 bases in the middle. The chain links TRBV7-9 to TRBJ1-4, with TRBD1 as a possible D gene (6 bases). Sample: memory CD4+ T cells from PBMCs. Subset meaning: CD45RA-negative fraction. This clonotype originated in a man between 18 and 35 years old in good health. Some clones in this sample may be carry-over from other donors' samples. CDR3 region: CASSFGGLDEKLFF. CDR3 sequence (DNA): TGTGCCAGCAGCTTTGGGGGGCTGGATGAAAAACTGTTTTTT.